These 19 T cell receptor beta chains were all obtained from the same sample, sequenced in a study of cytomegalovirus exposure and HLA in healthy donors. TCRdb keeps only in-frame clones here, not all; method: immunoSEQ multiplex PCR. Of 250,000 to 400,000 clones in the sample, 70% to 90% were seen once. The sample was PBMCs. The receptors come from a man aged 30-40 years in good health and CMV-seronegative.

The rearrangement links TRBV6-1 to TRBJ2-5; 7 nucleotides agree with TRBD1. CDR3 size: 15 residues. Germline CDR1 and CDR2: MNHNS and SASEGT. Germline trimming cut 7 bases from V and 1 base from J; bases unmatched to any gene: 9. This CDR3 reads CASTSRTGPQETQYF. CDR3 nucleotide sequence: TGTGCCAGCACCAGCAGGACAGGACCCCAAGAGACCCAGTACTTC.

In its sample, this clone was seen a few times. V and J are TRBV28 and TRBJ2-7, with TRBD2 as a possible D gene (5 bases). V shed 2 bases and J shed 1 base, with 12 bases lying between them. The germline V gene has CDR1 MDHEN and CDR2 SYDVKM. CDR3 size: 15 residues. CDR3 protein: CASSLGGPPSYEQYF. The CDR3 DNA reads TGTGCCAGCAGTTTAGGAGGCCCCCCTTCCTACGAGCAGTACTTC.

The chain uses TRBV19 and TRBJ2-7, with TRBD1 matching over 12 bases. Germline V gives CDR1 LNHDA, CDR2 SQIVND (reference sequence). The CDR3 runs to 16 residues. V trimming: 1 base; J trimming: 5 bases; junction bases outside the gene matches: 6. CDR3 region: CASSIAGTGGSHEQYF. CDR3 coding DNA: TGTGCCAGTAGTATAGCTGGGACAGGGGGCTCACACGAGCAGTACTTC. The whole variable domain, remainder taken from reference TRBV19 and TRBJ2-7, is DGGITQSPKYLFRKEGQNVTLSCEQNLNHDAMYWYRQDPGQGLRLIYYSQIVNDFQKGDIAEGYSVSREKKESFPLTVTSAQKNPTAFYLCASSIAGTGGSHEQYFGPGTRLTVT.

The CDR3 DNA reads TGTGCCAGCAGCTCAACAGGGGGTTCGGACTATGGCTACACCTTC. Protein sequence: CASSSTGGSDYGYTF. V gene TRBV7-9 combines with J gene TRBJ1-2; TRBD1 matches 8 bases. This CDR3 spans 15 amino acids. Germline-derived CDR1 and CDR2 are SEHNR and FQNEAQ (reference sequence). Trimming at V came to 4 bases and at J to 3 bases, leaving 7 bases not matched to a gene.

V usage is TRBV7-6 and J usage is TRBJ2-5; 7 bases fit TRBD1. Germline values: CDR1 SGHVS, CDR2 FNYEAQ. V shed 5 bases and J 4 bases; nucleotides not matched to a gene: 1. The CDR3 runs 12 residues. The CDR3 sequence: CASSAGGETQYF. CDR3 nucleotides: TGTGCCAGCAGCGCAGGGGGAGAGACCCAGTACTTC.

Only one count was recorded for this clone. The J gene is TRBJ1-5, the V gene TRBV19, with a possible D match to TRBD1 (6 bases). Germline values: CDR1 LNHDA, CDR2 SQIVND (reference sequence). The V end was cut by 0 bases, the J end by 6 bases, with 18 bases between. This CDR3 contains 17 residues. The CDR3 loop is CASSIDNFPRGSQPQHF. In DNA, the CDR3 is TGTGCCAGTAGTATAGACAATTTCCCCAGGGGTTCTCAGCCCCAGCATTTT.

The rearrangement joins TRBV7-8 to TRBJ2-2; 8 nucleotides match TRBD1. The CDR3 totals 15 residues. V lost 5 bases and J lost 5; bases outside the gene matches: 7. Germline V lookup: CDR1 SGHVS, CDR2 FQNEAQ. CDR3 nucleotides: TGTGCCAGCAGCCCAATCCGGGACAGGACCGGGGAGCTGTTTTTT. This encodes CASSPIRDRTGELFF.

The table lists this clone with a count of one. CDR3 amino acids: CASSEVGQWMNTEAFF. The CDR3 DNA follows: TGTGCCAGCAGTGAAGTGGGACAGTGGATGAACACTGAAGCTTTCTTT. The chain employs TRBV6-1 and TRBJ1-1, with TRBD1 matching 7 bases. The CDR3 loop spans 16 amino acids. Losses at the gene ends were 1 base for V and 0 bases for J; bases not matched to a gene: 5. Germline CDR1 reads MNHNS; CDR2 reads SASEGT.

The chain combines TRBV6-1 with TRBJ2-7; 9 nucleotides match TRBD2. V shed 4 bases and J 6 bases; nucleotides not matched to a gene: 10. The CDR3 spans 15 residues. Germline loops: CDR1 MNHNS, CDR2 SASEGT. CDR3 sequence reads: CASSGASGVPGEQYF. The CDR3 DNA follows: TGTGCCAGCAGTGGGGCTAGCGGGGTCCCCGGCGAGCAGTACTTC.

The chain joins TRBV18 to TRBJ2-7; 10 bases line up with TRBD1. This CDR3 contains 14 residues. CDR1 is KGHSH, CDR2 LQKENI, per germline. Unmatched junction bases numbered 4, after V lost 3 bases and J lost 5 bases. The CDR3 DNA reads as TGTGCCAGCTCACCGGGACAGGGGAACCACGAGCAGTACTTC. Protein sequence: CASSPGQGNHEQYF.

This clone was observed a few times. The J gene is TRBJ1-5, the V gene TRBV7-9; D uncertain. Germline V CDR1 and CDR2: SEHNR, FQNEAQ (reference sequence). There are 14 residues in the CDR3. V gave up 0 bases and J gave up 3 bases, with 6 bases separating them. The CDR3 protein is CASSLARDNQPQHF. The CDR3 DNA reads as TGTGCCAGCAGCTTAGCTCGGGACAATCAGCCCCAGCATTTT.

This clone appeared a single time. V is TRBV27 and J is TRBJ2-7; 7 nucleotides align to TRBD2. The CDR3 is 16 amino acids. The J segment lost 7 bases and the V segment lost 2 bases, leaving 14 bases of the junction unmatched. In germline, CDR1 is MNHEY, CDR2 SMNVEV (reference sequence). CDR3 loop: CASSLGTPAGEWEQYF. In nucleotides, the CDR3 is TGTGCCAGCAGTTTAGGGACTCCCGCGGGGGAGTGGGAGCAGTACTTC.

The chain has TRBV7-9 and TRBJ2-3; 14 nucleotides align to TRBD2. The CDR3 consists of 16 residues. Trimming at V came to 1 base and at J to 7 bases, leaving 4 bases not matched to a gene. The germline gives CDR1 SEHNR, CDR2 FQNEAQ (reference sequence). The CDR3 nucleotides read TGTGCCAGCAGCTTAGAGGGACTAGCGGGGGTCAATACGCAGTATTTT. As protein: CASSLEGLAGVNTQYF.

The chain is built from TRBV6-1 and TRBJ2-5; maybe TRBD1 (5 bases). Germline V gives CDR1 MNHNS, CDR2 SASEGT. Trimming stripped 2 bases from V and 5 bases from J, with 9 bases between. This CDR3 is 13 amino acids long. Here the CDR3 reads CASSEQGRETQYF. Here the CDR3 DNA reads TGTGCCAGCAGTGAACAGGGAAGGGAGACCCAGTACTTC.

The chain combines TRBV5-6 with TRBJ2-4; 8 bases are shared with TRBD1. The J segment lost 6 bases and the V segment lost 4 bases, leaving 9 bases of the junction unmatched. Germline V gene data show CDR1 as SGHDT and CDR2 as YYEEEE. This CDR3 has 15 amino acids. CDR3 residues: CASSLDRAPRNIQYF. DNA for the CDR3: TGTGCCAGCAGCCTGGACAGGGCCCCTAGAAACATTCAGTACTTC. The full variable domain, with the rest looked up from reference TRBV5-6 and TRBJ2-4, is DAGVTQSPTHLIKTRGQQVTLRCSPKSGHDTVSWYQQALGQGPQFIFQYYEEEERQRGNFPDRFSGHQFPNYSSELNVNALLLGDSALYLCASSLDRAPRNIQYFGAGTRLSVL.

V usage is TRBV5-1 and J usage is TRBJ1-3; no firm D call. CDR1 is SGHRS and CDR2 is YFSETQ in the germline V gene. Between the trimmed V and J ends, which lost 3 bases and 2 bases, there was a span of 9 bases. The CDR3 covers 14 residues. Here the CDR3 DNA reads TGCGCCAGCAGCTCCACGGGGACTGGAAACACCATATATTTT. As protein: CASSSTGTGNTIYF.

The chain carries TRBV7-2 and TRBJ1-5; 7 nucleotides agree with TRBD1. The V segment lost 5 bases and the J segment 2 bases; nucleotides outside the gene matches: 9. The CDR3 is 16 residues long. CDR1 and CDR2 from the germline V gene are SGHTA and FQGNSA. As DNA, the CDR3 is TGTGCCAGCAGCGGAAACAGGGGTTTAGGCAATCAGCCCCAGCATTTT. It codes for CASSGNRGLGNQPQHF.

The chain is built from TRBV10-2 and TRBJ2-7; 8 nucleotides match TRBD1. The length of the CDR3 is 13 residues. Germline trimming cut 8 bases from V and 6 bases from J; bases unmatched to any gene: 9. Germline V CDR1 and CDR2: WSHSY, SAAADI. This CDR3 reads CASSNQGAGEQYF. In DNA form, the CDR3 reads TGCGCCAGCTCAAATCAGGGGGCCGGCGAGCAGTACTTC.

V gene TRBV5-1 combines with J gene TRBJ2-5; tentative D call: TRBD1 (5 bases). The CDR3 is 15 amino acids. Deletions cut 4 bases from V and 0 bases from J, with 13 bases between. CDR1 and CDR2 from the germline V gene are SGHRS and YFSETQ. CDR3 DNA sequence: TGCGCCAGCAGCCCGATCAGGGATTACCAAGAGACCCAGTACTTC. Protein: CASSPIRDYQETQYF.